This T cell receptor beta chain is drawn from a study of early T cells in non-severe SARS-CoV-2 infection. The wider study: Sequencing targeted bulk RNA from unsorted whole blood, leaving chains unpaired.

The protocol attached unique molecular identifiers to individual cDNA molecules. TCRdb fed the 5' RACE reads into MiXCR, producing one record per CDR3 protein. The sample records about 50,000 distinct CDR3 sequences, about a tenth being singletons. This clonotype was found a few times. Germline-derived CDR1 and CDR2 are DFQATT and SNEGSKA (reference sequence). Trimming cost V 6 bases and J 6 bases, with 19 bases left between them. The CDR3 is 14 residues long. Material: whole blood. The TCR originated in an adult who was a healthcare worker with PCR-confirmed SARS-CoV-2 infection or an uninfected control (not recorded which). The chain joins TRBV20-1 to TRBJ2-3; possibly TRBD1 for D (7 bases). CDR3 amino acids: CSAARVSGGDTQYF. The CDR3, as DNA: TGCAGTGCCGCTAGAGTCTCAGGGGGGGATACGCAGTATTTT.